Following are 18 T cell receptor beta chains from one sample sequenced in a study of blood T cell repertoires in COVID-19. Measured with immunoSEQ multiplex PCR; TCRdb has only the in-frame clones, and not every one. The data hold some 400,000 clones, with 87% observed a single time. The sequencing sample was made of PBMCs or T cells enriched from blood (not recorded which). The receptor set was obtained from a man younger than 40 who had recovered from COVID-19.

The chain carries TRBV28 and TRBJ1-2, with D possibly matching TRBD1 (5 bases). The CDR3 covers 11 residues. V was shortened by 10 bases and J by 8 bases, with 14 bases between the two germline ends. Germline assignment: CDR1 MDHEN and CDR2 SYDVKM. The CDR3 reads CATSRVLGYTF. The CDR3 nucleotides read TGTGCCACCAGCAGGGTGTTAGGCTACACCTTC.

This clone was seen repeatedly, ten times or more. CDR3 sequence (DNA): TGTGCCAGCAGCCCGACGGGACAGGTACGGACTGGAAACACCATATATTTT. This gives the protein CASSPTGQVRTGNTIYF. This chain connects TRBV9 to TRBJ1-3, with 8 bases lining up with TRBD1. With V trimmed by 4 bases and J by 2 bases, 11 bases remained unmatched. The CDR3 totals 17 residues. Germline CDR1 SGDLS, CDR2 YYNGEE.

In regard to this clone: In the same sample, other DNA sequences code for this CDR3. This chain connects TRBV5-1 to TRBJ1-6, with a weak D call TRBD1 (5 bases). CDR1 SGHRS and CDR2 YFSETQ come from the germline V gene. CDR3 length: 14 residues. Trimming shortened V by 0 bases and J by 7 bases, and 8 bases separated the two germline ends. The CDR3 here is CASSLGQSNSPLHF. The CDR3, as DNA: TGCGCCAGCAGCTTGGGACAGTCCAATTCACCCCTCCACTTT.

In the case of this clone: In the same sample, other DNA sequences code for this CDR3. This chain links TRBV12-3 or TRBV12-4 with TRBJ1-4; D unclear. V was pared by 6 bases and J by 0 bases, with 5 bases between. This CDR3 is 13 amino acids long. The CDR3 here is CASRTTTNEKLFF. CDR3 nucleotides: TGTGCCAGCAGGACTACAACTAATGAAAAACTGTTTTTT.

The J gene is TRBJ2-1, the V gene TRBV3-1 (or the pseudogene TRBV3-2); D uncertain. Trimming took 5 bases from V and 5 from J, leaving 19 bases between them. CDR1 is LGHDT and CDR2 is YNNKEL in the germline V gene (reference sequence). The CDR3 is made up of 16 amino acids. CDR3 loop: CASSFLRRLSHNEQFF. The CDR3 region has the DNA TGTGCCAGCAGCTTCCTGCGGCGGCTATCCCACAATGAGCAGTTCTTC.

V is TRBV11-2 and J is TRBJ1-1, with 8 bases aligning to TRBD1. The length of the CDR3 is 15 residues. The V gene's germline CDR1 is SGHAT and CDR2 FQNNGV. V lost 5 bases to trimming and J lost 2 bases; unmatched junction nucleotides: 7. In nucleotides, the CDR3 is TGTGCCAGCAGCCCAAGGACAGGGACAAACACTGAAGCTTTCTTT. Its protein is CASSPRTGTNTEAFF.

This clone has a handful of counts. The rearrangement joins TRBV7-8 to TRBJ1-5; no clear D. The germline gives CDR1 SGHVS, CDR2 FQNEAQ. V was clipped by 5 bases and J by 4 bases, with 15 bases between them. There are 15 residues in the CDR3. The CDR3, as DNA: TGTGCCAGCAGCCCCCTAGGACGGGGAAATCAGCCCCAGCATTTT. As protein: CASSPLGRGNQPQHF. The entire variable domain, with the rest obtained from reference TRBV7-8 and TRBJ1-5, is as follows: GAGVSQSPRYKVAKRGQDVALRCDPISGHVSLFWYQQALGQGPEFLTYFQNEAQLDKSGLPSDRFFAERPEGSVSTLKIQRTQQEDSAVYLCASSPLGRGNQPQHFGDGTRLSIL.

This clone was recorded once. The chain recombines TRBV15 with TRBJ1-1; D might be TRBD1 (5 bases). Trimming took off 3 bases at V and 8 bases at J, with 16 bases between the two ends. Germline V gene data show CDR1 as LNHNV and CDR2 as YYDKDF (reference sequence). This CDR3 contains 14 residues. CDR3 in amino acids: CATSSIGGLREAFF. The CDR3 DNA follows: TGTGCCACCAGCAGTATCGGGGGTTTAAGGGAAGCTTTCTTT.

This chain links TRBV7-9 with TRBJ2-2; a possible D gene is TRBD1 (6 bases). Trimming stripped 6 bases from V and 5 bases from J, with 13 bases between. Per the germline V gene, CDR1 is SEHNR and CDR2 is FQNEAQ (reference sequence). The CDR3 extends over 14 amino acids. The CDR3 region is CASSSDRQTGELFF. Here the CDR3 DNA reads TGTGCCAGCAGTTCCGACAGGCAGACCGGGGAGCTGTTTTTT.

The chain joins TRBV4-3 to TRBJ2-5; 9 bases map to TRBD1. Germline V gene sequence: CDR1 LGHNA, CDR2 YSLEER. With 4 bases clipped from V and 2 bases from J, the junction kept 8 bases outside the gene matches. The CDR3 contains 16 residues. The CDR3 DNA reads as TGCGCCAGCAGCCCTGGGCGGGACAGGGCTCAAGAGACCCAGTACTTC. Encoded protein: CASSPGRDRAQETQYF.

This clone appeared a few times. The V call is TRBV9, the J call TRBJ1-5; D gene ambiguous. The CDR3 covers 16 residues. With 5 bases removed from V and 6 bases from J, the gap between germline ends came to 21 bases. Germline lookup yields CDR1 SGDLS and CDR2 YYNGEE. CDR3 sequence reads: CASRAELEAVSQPQHF. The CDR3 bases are TGTGCCAGCAGGGCTGAGCTGGAAGCGGTTAGTCAGCCCCAGCATTTT. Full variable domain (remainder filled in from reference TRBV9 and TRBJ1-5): DSGVTQTPKHLITATGQRVTLRCSPRSGDLSVYWYQQSLDQGLQFLIQYYNGEERAKGNILERFSAQQFPDLHSELNLSSLELGDSALYFCASRAELEAVSQPQHFGDGTRLSIL.

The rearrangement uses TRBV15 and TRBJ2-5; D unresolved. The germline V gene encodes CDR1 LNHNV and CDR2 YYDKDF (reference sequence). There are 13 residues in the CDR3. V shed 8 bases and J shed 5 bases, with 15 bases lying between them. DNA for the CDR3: TGTGCCACCTCTCCGTCCCGGTGGGAGACCCAGTACTTC. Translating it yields CATSPSRWETQYF.

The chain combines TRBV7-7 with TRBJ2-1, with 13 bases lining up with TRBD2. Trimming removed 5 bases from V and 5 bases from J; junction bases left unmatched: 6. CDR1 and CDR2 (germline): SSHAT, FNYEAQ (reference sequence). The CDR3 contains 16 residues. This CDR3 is CASSPGLAGQNNEQFF. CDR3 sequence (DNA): TGTGCCAGCAGCCCGGGACTAGCGGGGCAGAACAATGAGCAGTTCTTC.

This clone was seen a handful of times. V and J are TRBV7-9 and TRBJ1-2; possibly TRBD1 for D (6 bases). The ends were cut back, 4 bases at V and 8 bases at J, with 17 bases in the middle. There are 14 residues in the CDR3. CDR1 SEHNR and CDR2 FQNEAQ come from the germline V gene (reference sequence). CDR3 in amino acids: CASSSPGQLGGYTF. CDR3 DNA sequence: TGTGCCAGCAGCTCACCCGGACAGTTGGGCGGCTACACCTTC.

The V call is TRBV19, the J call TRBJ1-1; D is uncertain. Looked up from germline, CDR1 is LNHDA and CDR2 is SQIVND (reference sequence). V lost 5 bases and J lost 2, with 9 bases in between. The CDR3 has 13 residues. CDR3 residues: CASSDQANTEAFF. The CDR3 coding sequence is TGTGCCAGTAGTGATCAGGCCAACACTGAAGCTTTCTTT.

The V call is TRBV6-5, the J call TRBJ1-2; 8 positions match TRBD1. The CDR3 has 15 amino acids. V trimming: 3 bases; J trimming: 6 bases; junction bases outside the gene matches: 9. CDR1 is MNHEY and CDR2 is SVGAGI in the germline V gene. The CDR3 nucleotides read TGTGCCAGCAGTTATGCCGACAGGGGTTCTGATGGCTACACCTTC. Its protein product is CASSYADRGSDGYTF.

CDR3 protein: CASSLTSGGINEQFF. CDR3 DNA sequence: TGTGCCAGCTCACTGACTAGCGGGGGGATAAATGAGCAGTTCTTC. This sequence joins TRBV18 and TRBJ2-1; the match to TRBD2 covers 13 bases. The J segment lost 7 bases and the V segment lost 4 bases, leaving 4 bases of the junction unmatched. Germline V gene lookup returns CDR1 KGHSH and CDR2 LQKENI. The length of the CDR3 is 15 residues.

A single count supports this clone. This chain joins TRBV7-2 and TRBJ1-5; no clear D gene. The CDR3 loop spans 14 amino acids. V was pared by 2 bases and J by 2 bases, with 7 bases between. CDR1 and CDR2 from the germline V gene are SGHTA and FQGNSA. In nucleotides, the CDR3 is TGTGCCAGCAGCTTACGGGAGGGCAATCAGCCCCAGCATTTT. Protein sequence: CASSLREGNQPQHF.